The rows below give T cell receptor beta chains drawn from one sample of a study of T cell repertoires in cytomegalovirus infection. No antigens are known for them. A single record per CDR3 protein comes from TCRdb applying MiXCR to the reads. The data show 650,000 to 900,000 distinct CDR3 sequences, 25% to 30% seen once. The material sequenced was cultured CD8+ T cells from PBMCs, taken from culture after CMV antigen stimulation. All receptors come from a human donor in good health (CMV status not recorded). Some clones in this sample may be carry-over from other donors' samples. CDR3s include the opening cysteine and the closing phenylalanine or tryptophan. The D gene is left open where the match is weak. Clone size is shown for a subset of rows, as once, few, many or a class of expanded clone.

>TRBV7-6|few|TRBD1|TRBJ1-2
TGTGCCAGCAGCGGACCGCGACAGGGGGGTGGCTACACCTTC
CASSGPRQGGGYTF
>TRBV19|few|TRBD1|TRBJ2-7
TGTGCCAGTAGTCCCGGGACAGTGTCTTATACCTACGAGCAGTACTTC
CASSPGTVSYTYEQYF
>TRBV19|many|NA|TRBJ1-2
TGTGCCAGTACCTCACCGGGAAGCAGGCCGACCTATGGCTACACCTTC
CASTSPGSRPTYGYTF
>TRBV11-2|NA|NA|TRBJ1-1
TGTGCCAGCAGCCACGTACAGGAACACACTGAAGCTTTCTTT
CASSHVQEHTEAFF
>TRBV20-1|NA|TRBD2|TRBJ2-1
TGCAGTGCTAGGGGTACCGGGACTAGCGGGGGGGAAAATGAGCAGTTCTTC
CSARGTGTSGGENEQFF
>TRBV6-2/TRBV6-3|NA|NA|TRBJ1-6
TGTGCCGAAGGTCAGGGTGGTTCACCCCTCCACTTT
CAEGQGGSPLHF
>TRBV11-2|NA|NA|TRBJ2-2
TGTGCCAGCAGCTTAGATTGGGGGAACACCGGGGAGCTGTTTTTT
CASSLDWGNTGELFF
>TRBV12-3/TRBV12-4|few|TRBD1|TRBJ1-1
TGTGCCAGCAATCTATCCCGGGACAGGGTCATGAACACTGAAGCTTTCTTT
CASNLSRDRVMNTEAFF
>TRBV19|few|TRBD1|TRBJ2-4
TGTGCCAGTACGAACAGGGGCATTCAGTACTTC
CASTNRGIQYF
>TRBV7-9|NA|NA|TRBJ1-1
TGTGCCAGCAGCCCCGCGGGGGTAAATACTGAAGCTTTCTTT
CASSPAGVNTEAFF
>TRBV7-2|many|NA|TRBJ2-1
TGTGCCAGCAGAGAACAGGTGAGCTCCTACAATGAGCAGTTCTTC
CASREQVSSYNEQFF
>TRBV10-3|NA|NA|TRBJ1-1
TGTGCCATACGCACAGGGTACGGCACTGAAGCTTTCTTT
CAIRTGYGTEAFF
>TRBV4-3|NA|TRBD1|TRBJ1-6
TGCGCCAGCAGCCAAGGGACAGGGGACTATAATTCACCCCTCCACTTT
CASSQGTGDYNSPLHF
>TRBV20-1|NA|TRBD2|TRBJ2-1
TGCAGTGCTATGGGGGGGTGGAATCAGCTTGAGCAGTTCTTC
CSAMGGWNQLEQFF
>TRBV12-5|NA|NA|TRBJ2-2
TGTGCTAGTGGAGGGGAGACCGGGGAGCTGTTTTTT
CASGGETGELFF
>TRBV7-2|few|NA|TRBJ1-3
TGTGCCAGCAGGGGGGGATGGGGAAACACCATATATTTT
CASRGGWGNTIYF
>TRBV29-1|once|TRBD1|TRBJ1-2
TGCAGCGTGGACAGGGGGCAGAGATATGGCTACACCTTC
CSVDRGQRYGYTF
>TRBV6-1|few|NA|TRBJ1-1
TGTGCCAGCAGCGGGAAGGGGGGAGGCACTGAAGCTTTCTTT
CASSGKGGGTEAFF
>TRBV6-5|NA|TRBD2|TRBJ2-7
TGTGCCAGCAGTTATGAGGCGGGGGGGAACGAGCAGTACTTC
CASSYEAGGNEQYF
>TRBV6-1|few|TRBD1|TRBJ2-5
TGTGCCAGCACCAGGACAGGCGTCAGAGAGACCCAGTACTTC
CASTRTGVRETQYF
>TRBV7-3|NA|NA|TRBJ2-3
TGTGCCAGCAGCTTAACCGCGGGGGCCATAGATACGCAGTATTTT
CASSLTAGAIDTQYF
>TRBV7-6|few|NA|TRBJ2-7
TGTGCCAGCAGTCCGACGGCCCATGGGAGCTCCTACGAGCAGTACTTC
CASSPTAHGSSYEQYF
>TRBV27|NA|NA|TRBJ2-1
TGTGCCAGCCGACTTGGGGGTCCCGGCTCCTACAATGAGCAGTTCTTC
CASRLGGPGSYNEQFF
>TRBV6-2/TRBV6-3|few|TRBD2|TRBJ2-4
TGTGCCAGCAGTTACCCCCCACTAGCGGGGGGTCCATTTCAGTACTTC
CASSYPPLAGGPFQYF
>TRBV27|NA|NA|TRBJ1-1
TGTGCCAGCAGTTTGGAGGGTTGGGTCACTGAAGCTTTCTTT
CASSLEGWVTEAFF
>TRBV27|few|NA|TRBJ1-1
TGTGCCAGCAGTTTAACTCCCGGGGCAGCGACTGAAGCTTTCTTT
CASSLTPGAATEAFF
>TRBV4-2|NA|NA|TRBJ2-1
TGTGCCAGCAGCCAGATAGGGGAAAATGAGCAGTTCTTC
CASSQIGENEQFF
>TRBV28|NA|TRBD1|TRBJ1-1
TGTGCCAGCAGGACAGGGGTGGACACTGAAGCTTTCTTT
CASRTGVDTEAFF
>TRBV2|NA|TRBD1|TRBJ1-5
TGTGCCAGCAGTGCGGGACAGGGGGATCAGCCCCAGCATTTT
CASSAGQGDQPQHF
>TRBV19|few|TRBD2|TRBJ2-7
TGTGCCAGTAGTCATGGGACTAATCCTACCTACGAGCAGTACTTC
CASSHGTNPTYEQYF
>TRBV9|many|TRBD2|TRBJ2-2
TGTGCCAGCAGCGTAGAGCGGGGGGTGAACACCGGGGAGCTGTTTTTT
CASSVERGVNTGELFF
>TRBV10-2|few|NA|TRBJ2-2
TGCGCCAGCAGTGAGCATAGGCCGAACACCGGGGAGCTGTTTTTT
CASSEHRPNTGELFF
>TRBV12-3/TRBV12-4|few|TRBD1|TRBJ1-5
TGTGCCAGCAGTTCCGACAGGGGGCAGGATCAGCCCCAGCATTTT
CASSSDRGQDQPQHF
>TRBV24-1|few|NA|TRBJ2-1
TGTGCCACCAGTGAATGGGGGTTCAATGAGCAGTTCTTC
CATSEWGFNEQFF
>TRBV19|NA|TRBD1|TRBJ1-1
TGTGCCAGTAGTACAGGGACAGACACTGAAGCTTTCTTT
CASSTGTDTEAFF
>TRBV12-3/TRBV12-4|many|NA|TRBJ1-5
TGTGCCAGTACAATAGGACAATGGGATCAGCCCCAGCATTTT
CASTIGQWDQPQHF
>TRBV7-2|many|NA|TRBJ2-5
TGTGCCAGCAGCTTAGCTGGGGGCTGGGAGACCCAGTACTTC
CASSLAGGWETQYF
>TRBV11-1|NA|TRBD1|TRBJ2-1
TGTGCCAGCAGCTTCGACAGGGGAAGGGACAATGAGCAGTTCTTC
CASSFDRGRDNEQFF
>TRBV9|many|NA|TRBJ1-1
TGTGCCAGCGGCCCAACCAGGGAGCCCACTGAAGCTTTCTTT
CASGPTREPTEAFF
>TRBV7-9|NA|NA|TRBJ1-6
TGTGCCAGCAGCTTACAGTGGACGTCCTCACCCCTCCACTTT
CASSLQWTSSPLHF
>TRBV27|few|NA|TRBJ2-7
TGTGCCAGCAGTTTTGGGGTTGAAGGCTACGAGCAGTACTTC
CASSFGVEGYEQYF
>TRBV5-1|few|TRBD1|TRBJ2-2
TGCGCCAGCAGCCTGAGACCGACAGGGTCGGGCACCGGGGAGCTGTTTTTT
CASSLRPTGSGTGELFF
>TRBV19|NA|TRBD1|TRBJ1-1
TGTGCCGCCCAGGACAGGGGGAGCACTGAAGCTTTCTTT
CAAQDRGSTEAFF
>TRBV6-1|NA|TRBD2|TRBJ2-7
TGTGCCAGCGGACTAGCGGGGGGTTCCTCTTACGAGCAGTACTTC
CASGLAGGSSYEQYF
>TRBV19|NA|NA|TRBJ1-6
TGTGCCAGTAGTGTTTCCGGGTCCTCGACTTCACCCCTCCACTTT
CASSVSGSSTSPLHF
>TRBV19|NA|TRBD1|TRBJ2-3
TGTGCCAGTAGTCCAATTACCCCAGGACAGGGGGCCACAGATACGCAGTATTTT
CASSPITPGQGATDTQYF
>TRBV7-9|few|NA|TRBJ2-5
TGTGCCAGCAGCTTAGCGTTCGGCAGCCAAGAGACCCAGTACTTC
CASSLAFGSQETQYF
>TRBV7-2|many|TRBD2|TRBJ2-3
TGTGCCGGCTGGACTAGCGGCCTCACAGATACGCAGTATTTT
CAGWTSGLTDTQYF
>TRBV5-6|NA|NA|TRBJ1-3
TGTGCCAGCAGCTTGGTCCGGGCATCCTCTGGAAACACCATATATTTT
CASSLVRASSGNTIYF
>TRBV7-2|few|TRBD1|TRBJ1-2
TGTGCCAGCAGCCATCCGGGCAGGGGGCATGATGGCTACACCTTC
CASSHPGRGHDGYTF
>TRBV19|NA|NA|TRBJ2-2
TGTGCCAGTAGTATAGTCATCCAGGGTGAGGAGCTGTTTTTT
CASSIVIQGEELFF
>TRBV4-2|NA|TRBD2|TRBJ2-1
TGTGCCAGCAGCCAGGAGGGCGGGACTACCTACAATGAGCAGTTCTTC
CASSQEGGTTYNEQFF
>TRBV9|NA|TRBD2|TRBJ2-3
TGTGCCAGCAGCCAAAATAAGGGACTAGCGGGGACCACTAGCACAGATACGCAGTATTTT
CASSQNKGLAGTTSTDTQYF
>TRBV3-1|NA|TRBD1|TRBJ2-1
TGTGCCAGCAGCCAACCCGGGACAGGAGACAATGAGCAGTTCTTC
CASSQPGTGDNEQFF
>TRBV5-5|once|NA|TRBJ2-3
TGTGCCAGCAGCCTGGGCGGCGGAGTACAGGCAGATACGCAGTATTTT
CASSLGGGVQADTQYF
>TRBV6-2/TRBV6-3|NA|NA|TRBJ1-1
TGTGCCAGCAGTTACGCCGTGCAGGGCACGATGAACACTGAAGCTTTCTTT
CASSYAVQGTMNTEAFF
>TRBV7-8|many|TRBD1|TRBJ1-2
TGTGCCAGCAGCGAAGGGACAGGGAATTTTGGCTACACCTTC
CASSEGTGNFGYTF
>TRBV7-9|NA|TRBD1|TRBJ2-5
TGTGCCAGCAGTCGTCCGGACAGGAGTCAAGAGACCCAGTACTTC
CASSRPDRSQETQYF
>TRBV5-1|NA|NA|TRBJ1-1
TGCGCCAGCAGCTTGTCGGGGGGCTCAATTGGTTTCACTGAAGCTTTCTTT
CASSLSGGSIGFTEAFF